Shown below are 13 T cell receptor beta chains from a single sample sequenced in a study of blood T cell repertoires in COVID-19. Sequencing used immunoSEQ multiplex PCR; TCRdb keeps in-frame clones, though not all of them. This table holds under 150,000 clones, approximately 84% found once. Sequencing was carried out using PBMCs or T cells enriched from blood (not recorded which). Receptors were obtained from a man in his fifties in a cohort exposed to, infected with or recovered from COVID-19 (not recorded which).

The chain links TRBV6-5 to TRBJ2-7; a possible D gene is TRBD1 (6 bases). This CDR3 has 15 amino acids. Germline V lookup: CDR1 MNHEY, CDR2 SVGAGI. Deletions cut 6 bases from V and 0 bases from J, with 15 bases between. Here the CDR3 DNA reads TGTGCCAGCAGGGATTATGACAGGAGCTCCTACGAGCAGTACTTC. Encoded protein: CASRDYDRSSYEQYF.

This chain's CDR3 is CAWSRGKNQPQHF. The CDR3 nucleotides are TGTGCCTGGAGCAGGGGGAAGAATCAGCCCCAGCATTTT. The chain combines TRBV30 with TRBJ1-5, with 7 nucleotides matching TRBD1. The germline gives CDR1 GTSNPN, CDR2 SVGIG (reference sequence). The CDR3 has 13 residues. V was clipped by 3 bases and J by 4 bases; unmatched bases: 3.

This chain connects TRBV27 to TRBJ1-1, with D unresolved. The CDR3 extends over 13 amino acids. CDR1 and CDR2 from the germline V gene are MNHEY and SMNVEV (reference sequence). The germline V and J ends were trimmed by 7 bases and 7 bases, with 16 bases remaining between them. The DNA of the CDR3 is TGTGCCAGCACCTTATTCGGTGGAGGTGAAGCTTTCTTT. Translation gives CASTLFGGGEAFF.

To note about this clone: This specimen includes other DNA sequences encoding the same CDR3. The genes are TRBV11-2 and TRBJ2-5; 12 bases match TRBD1. From germline, CDR1 is SGHAT and CDR2 FQNNGV. The CDR3 covers 15 residues. Germline trimming cut 5 bases from V and 5 bases from J; bases unmatched to any gene: 6. Written as DNA, the CDR3 is TGTGCCAGCAGCCCGGGGACAGGGGGCGGTGAGACCCAGTACTTC. Translation gives CASSPGTGGGETQYF.

On this clone itself: The sample has other DNA sequences that encode this CDR3 too. The V call is TRBV7-2, the J call TRBJ2-7; 9 bases map to TRBD1. This CDR3 is 14 amino acids long. Germline CDR1 SGHTA, CDR2 FQGNSA. V lost 5 bases and J lost 2; bases outside the gene matches: 4. CDR3 DNA sequence: TGTGCCAGCAGCCCGGACAGGGGTCCCTACGAGCAGTACTTC. Translation: CASSPDRGPYEQYF.

DNA for the CDR3: TGTGCCAGCAGCTACGGGGCAACTAATGAAAAACTGTTTTTT. Residues: CASSYGATNEKLFF. The chain combines TRBV7-8 with TRBJ1-4; no clear D gene. Trimming removed 4 bases from V and 0 bases from J, with 6 bases in between. Germline CDR1 SGHVS, CDR2 FQNEAQ. CDR3 length equals 14 residues. Together with reference TRBV7-8 and TRBJ1-4, the CDR3 gives the full variable domain: GAGVSQSPRYKVAKRGQDVALRCDPISGHVSLFWYQQALGQGPEFLTYFQNEAQLDKSGLPSDRFFAERPEGSVSTLKIQRTQQEDSAVYLCASSYGATNEKLFFGSGTQLSVL.

This clone was recorded many times. This rearrangement joins TRBV12-3 or TRBV12-4 to TRBJ2-1, with D possibly matching TRBD2 (5 bases). This CDR3 is 12 amino acids long. V dropped 5 bases and J dropped 8 bases, with 10 bases sitting between them. CDR3 DNA sequence: TGTGCCAGCAGTCCGTACGGGGATGAGCAGTTCTTC. Encoded protein: CASSPYGDEQFF.

The CDR3 DNA is TGTGCCAGCAGCCAAGATGGACTTTACAATGAGCAGTTCTTC. This sequence encodes CASSQDGLYNEQFF. The chain recombines TRBV14 with TRBJ2-1; tentatively, D is TRBD2 (5 bases). Deletions cut 0 bases from V and 4 bases from J, with 7 bases between. CDR3 length: 14 residues. CDR1 SGHDN and CDR2 FVKESK come from the germline V gene.

This clone was seen a few times. The chain links TRBV10-3 to TRBJ2-7; D unclear. In germline, CDR1 is ENHRY, CDR2 SYGVKD. Trimming removed 3 bases from V and 6 bases from J, with 12 bases in between. The CDR3 contains 13 residues. The CDR3 sequence is CAISDRNLLEQYF. Written as DNA, the CDR3 is TGTGCCATCAGTGACAGGAATCTGCTCGAGCAGTACTTC.

The chain recombines TRBV4-1 with TRBJ1-2, with D possibly TRBD1 on 6 matching bases. V was shortened by 3 bases and J by 7 bases, with 9 bases between the two germline ends. The germline V gene encodes CDR1 MGHRA and CDR2 YSYEKL. The length of the CDR3 is 12 residues. The chain's CDR3 is CASSQQGFGYTF. The CDR3 nucleotides read TGCGCCAGCAGCCAGCAGGGGTTTGGCTACACCTTC.

This sequence joins TRBV6-5 and TRBJ2-5, with a tentative D call TRBD1 (6 bases). The germline V gene has CDR1 MNHEY and CDR2 SVGAGI. V lost 8 bases to trimming and J lost 0 bases, with 7 bases between them. This CDR3 region has 12 residues. The CDR3 nucleotides read TGTGCCAGCCGGACAGACCAAGAGACCCAGTACTTC. Translating gives CASRTDQETQYF.

The chain couples TRBV30 to TRBJ1-5; a weak D match, TRBD1 (6 bases). The germline V gene encodes CDR1 GTSNPN and CDR2 SVGIG (reference sequence). V lost 2 bases and J 14 bases, leaving 34 bases between the germline ends. The CDR3 spans 18 residues. The CDR3 nucleotides are TGTGCCTGGAGTCCCAGGGTAGTGGGGGCCTTTAAGGAAAGTCCTAAGCATTTT. It translates to CAWSPRVVGAFKESPKHF.

This rearrangement joins TRBV7-6 to TRBJ2-7; D is perhaps TRBD1 (6 bases). In germline, CDR1 is SGHVS, CDR2 FNYEAQ. Trimming stripped 1 base from V and 2 bases from J, with 21 bases between. CDR3 length: 18 amino acids. DNA of the CDR3: TGTGCCAGCAGCTTAGAGTCGTTCGGGACACCTCTTACCTACGAGCAGTACTTC. As protein: CASSLESFGTPLTYEQYF.